This T cell receptor (beta chain) was obtained from a study of OX40 agonist ivuxolimab in advanced cancers. The protocol was immunoSEQ multiplex PCR, while the TCRdb copy is restricted to in-frame clones and leaves out a portion. The data hold fewer than 100,000 clones, with around 83% observed a single time. Concerning this clone itself: Antigen unknown.

Study-wide findings and caveats: Dosing at 0.1 to 3.0 mg/kg was accompanied by clonal expansion of CD4+ and CD8+ blood T cells by week 6.

The CDR3 spans 16 residues. Trimming cost V 2 bases and J 1 base, with 11 bases left between them. Germline V lookup: CDR1 KGHSH, CDR2 LQKENI. Sequencing was performed on CD4+ or CD8+ T cells sorted from blood, taken in a trial of the OX40 agonist ivuxolimab. This chain connects TRBV18 to TRBJ1-4; the D gene is possibly TRBD1 (6 bases). This sequence was found in an adult with an advanced solid tumor such as melanoma, head and neck, liver or kidney cancer. CDR3 bases: TGTGCCAGCTCACCATTCGGAGGGGGAACTAATGAAAAACTGTTTTTT. Encoded protein: CASSPFGGGTNEKLFF.